The 21 T cell receptor beta chains in this list originate from one sample, sequenced in a study of blood T cell repertoires in COVID-19. Sequencing used immunoSEQ multiplex PCR; TCRdb keeps in-frame clones, though not all of them. The sample carries 210,000 or so clones, just over 85% recorded once. Sequenced sample: peripheral blood. These receptors all stem from a man aged 50 to 59 with acute or convalescent COVID-19.

This chain joins TRBV6-5 and TRBJ1-2, with D possibly matching TRBD1 (6 bases). V gave up 5 bases and J gave up 4 bases, with 11 bases separating them. The CDR3 is 13 residues long. Germline V gene data show CDR1 as MNHEY and CDR2 as SVGAGI. The CDR3 DNA reads as TGTGCCAGCAGTACAGGGAGCGGCTATGGCTACACCTTC. Protein sequence: CASSTGSGYGYTF.

The chain couples TRBV19 to TRBJ1-6; no firm D call. Germline V gene data show CDR1 as LNHDA and CDR2 as SQIVND (reference sequence). V dropped 3 bases and J dropped 0 bases, with 3 bases sitting between them. The CDR3 consists of 14 residues. CDR3 sequence reads: CASSIGSYNSPLHF. CDR3 DNA: TGTGCCAGTAGTATCGGCTCCTATAATTCACCCCTCCACTTT.

The chain links TRBV7-9 to TRBJ1-3, with D perhaps TRBD1 (6 bases). Trimming removed 7 bases from V and 6 bases from J, with 16 bases in between. CDR3 length: 14 amino acids. In germline, CDR1 is SEHNR, CDR2 FQNEAQ (reference sequence). The CDR3 bases are TGTGCCAGCACCCCGCAGACAGGACTAAACACCATATATTTT. Translated, it gives CASTPQTGLNTIYF.

This sequence joins TRBV12-3 or TRBV12-4 and TRBJ2-7; maybe TRBD2 (5 bases). Between the trimmed V and J ends, which lost 5 bases and 7 bases, there was a span of 9 bases. The CDR3 has 11 amino acids. For the CDR3, the DNA is TGTGCCAGCAGTCCGGGATGGGAGCAGTACTTC. Translating gives CASSPGWEQYF.

The V call is TRBV5-8, the J call TRBJ1-6, with a possible D match to TRBD1 (6 bases). The germline CDR1 and CDR2 sequences are SGHTS and YDEGEE. V lost 2 bases, J lost 5 bases, and 14 bases lay in between. CDR3 length equals 16 residues. The CDR3 reads CASSFGSRGNNSPLHF. CDR3 coding DNA: TGTGCCAGCAGCTTCGGATCCAGGGGAAATAATTCACCCCTCCACTTT.

The chain couples TRBV6-5 to TRBJ1-2; possible D gene TRBD1, 5 bases. CDR3 length: 15 amino acids. Germline assignment: CDR1 MNHEY and CDR2 SVGAGI. Trimming pared 6 bases from V and 4 bases from J, leaving 18 bases between. CDR3 protein: CASSFPRSGGYGYTF. CDR3 DNA sequence: TGTGCCAGCAGCTTCCCTCGTTCGGGGGGCTATGGCTACACCTTC.

This clone was recorded only once. The V and J genes are TRBV7-9 and TRBJ2-1, with D possibly being TRBD1 (5 bases). V lost 7 bases to trimming and J lost 9 bases, with 16 bases between them. Germline V gene lookup returns CDR1 SEHNR and CDR2 FQNEAQ (reference sequence). The CDR3 covers 13 residues. The CDR3 DNA reads as TGTGCCAGCACCACCGACAGCGACGGTGAGCAGTTCTTC. This codes for CASTTDSDGEQFF.

The V and J genes are TRBV11-2 and TRBJ1-1, with D perhaps matching TRBD1 (5 bases). CDR3 length: 13 amino acids. Germline CDR1 reads SGHAT; CDR2 reads FQNNGV. V was trimmed by 3 bases and J by 2 bases, leaving 7 bases between them. For the CDR3, the DNA is TGTGCCAGCAGCTTGACAGAAAACACTGAAGCTTTCTTT. The encoded protein is CASSLTENTEAFF.

This clone was found a few times. The chain links TRBV5-6 to TRBJ1-4; D gene ambiguous. V was cut by 0 bases and J by 8 bases, with 5 bases left in between. CDR1 is SGHDT, CDR2 YYEEEE, per germline. CDR3 size: 12 residues. In nucleotides, the CDR3 is TGTGCCAGCAGCTTGGGGAGGGAAAAACTGTTTTTT. Translation gives CASSLGREKLFF.

The rearrangement uses TRBV10-3 and TRBJ1-6; 9 bases are a match to TRBD1. The CDR3 is made up of 13 amino acids. Germline CDR1 reads ENHRY; CDR2 reads SYGVKD. V was pared by 10 bases and J by 8 bases, with 6 bases of the junction left unmatched. CDR3 in amino acids: CATRDREDSPLHF. The CDR3 nucleotides are TGTGCCACCAGGGACAGGGAAGATTCACCCCTCCACTTT.

V and J are TRBV7-2 and TRBJ1-1; D not resolved. Trimming shortened V by 0 bases and J by 5 bases, and 7 bases separated the two germline ends. The CDR3 has 13 residues. Germline V lookup: CDR1 SGHTA, CDR2 FQGNSA. CDR3 region: CASSLAQVTEAFF. The CDR3 bases are TGTGCCAGCAGCTTAGCCCAGGTTACTGAAGCTTTCTTT.

The chain has TRBV28 and TRBJ1-2; tentative D call: TRBD1 (5 bases). V lost 6 bases and J 8 bases, leaving 16 bases between the germline ends. CDR1 is MDHEN, CDR2 SYDVKM, per germline. The length of the CDR3 is 13 residues. In DNA, the CDR3 is TGTGCCAGCAGGGTAGGCAGGGCGTACGGCTACACCTTC. Amino acid sequence: CASRVGRAYGYTF.

The chain couples TRBV2 to TRBJ2-1; 7 bases agree with TRBD2. The CDR3 consists of 13 residues. V trimming: 8 bases; J trimming: 4 bases; junction bases outside the gene matches: 5. CDR1 and CDR2 from the germline V gene are SNHLY and FYNNEI. The CDR3 bases are TGTGCCAGCGGTCTAGCGGCATACAATGAGCAGTTCTTC. Translation: CASGLAAYNEQFF.

The J gene is TRBJ2-3, the V gene TRBV7-3; 11 nucleotides line up with TRBD2. V trimming: 4 bases; J trimming: 2 bases; junction bases outside the gene matches: 2. CDR3 size: 15 residues. CDR1 and CDR2 from the germline V gene are SGHTA and FQGTGA. The CDR3 DNA follows: TGTGCCAGCAGCTCTAGCGGGGGGTTCACAGATACGCAGTATTTT. Its translation is CASSSSGGFTDTQYF.

The chain links TRBV2 to TRBJ2-7; 7 bases are a match to TRBD1. J lost 8 bases, V lost 4 bases, and 8 bases had no gene match. Germline V lookup: CDR1 SNHLY, CDR2 FYNNEI. This CDR3 is built from 13 residues. This CDR3 is CASSGRTGWKQYF. DNA for the CDR3: TGTGCCAGCAGTGGCAGGACAGGATGGAAGCAGTACTTC.

The V call is TRBV9, the J call TRBJ2-1; D uncertain. This CDR3 comprises 14 residues. Germline V gene data show CDR1 as SGDLS and CDR2 as YYNGEE. The V and J ends lost 5 bases and 0 bases respectively, with 9 bases between them. The CDR3 sequence: CASSALISYNEQFF. The CDR3, as DNA: TGTGCCAGCAGTGCGCTAATCTCCTACAATGAGCAGTTCTTC.

The gene calls are TRBV19 and TRBJ1-3, with 10 bases identical to TRBD1. The junction had 5 bases not matched to a gene; V was cut back by 6 bases and J by 0 bases. CDR1 and CDR2 (germline): LNHDA, SQIVND (reference sequence). The CDR3 has 16 amino acids. In DNA form, the CDR3 reads TGTGCCAGTAGCCCGGGGACAGGGGTCTCTGGAAACACCATATATTTT. Translating gives CASSPGTGVSGNTIYF.

In its sample, this clone was seen once. The V and J genes are TRBV29-1 and TRBJ1-1; D ambiguous. The CDR3 contains 14 residues. V lost 2 bases and J lost 5, with 15 bases in between. Germline V gene data show CDR1 as SQVTM and CDR2 as ANQGSEA. The DNA of the CDR3 is TGCAGCGTTGAATTCTTCGGGAGAGTAACTGAAGCTTTCTTT. Its translation is CSVEFFGRVTEAFF.

V gene TRBV27 combines with J gene TRBJ1-6, with TRBD1 identical over 8 bases. The trim removed 8 bases at V and 9 bases at J, leaving 9 bases unmatched. This CDR3 has 14 residues. Germline CDR1 MNHEY, CDR2 SMNVEV (reference sequence). The CDR3 nucleotides read TGTGCCAGCTCCGGACAGGGAATTTTTTCACCCCTCCACTTT. Translated, it gives CASSGQGIFSPLHF.

V gene TRBV24-1 combines with J gene TRBJ2-6; TRBD1 agrees at 8 bases. With 4 bases clipped from V and 2 bases from J, the junction kept 3 bases outside the gene matches. Per the germline V gene, CDR1 is KGHDR and CDR2 is SFDVKD. This CDR3 spans 16 amino acids. DNA of the CDR3: TGTGCCACCAGTGACCCGACAGGGGCTGGGGCCAACGTCCTGACTTTC. This encodes CATSDPTGAGANVLTF.

The rearrangement links TRBV25-1 to TRBJ1-6; 7 bases align to TRBD1. The CDR3 has 16 residues. With V trimmed by 5 bases and J by 7 bases, 11 bases remained unmatched. CDR1 is MGHDK and CDR2 is SYGVNS in the germline V gene. CDR3 in DNA: TGTGCCAGCAGTTCGCGGGACAGTGGACGGAATTCACCCCTCCACTTT. This translates into CASSSRDSGRNSPLHF.